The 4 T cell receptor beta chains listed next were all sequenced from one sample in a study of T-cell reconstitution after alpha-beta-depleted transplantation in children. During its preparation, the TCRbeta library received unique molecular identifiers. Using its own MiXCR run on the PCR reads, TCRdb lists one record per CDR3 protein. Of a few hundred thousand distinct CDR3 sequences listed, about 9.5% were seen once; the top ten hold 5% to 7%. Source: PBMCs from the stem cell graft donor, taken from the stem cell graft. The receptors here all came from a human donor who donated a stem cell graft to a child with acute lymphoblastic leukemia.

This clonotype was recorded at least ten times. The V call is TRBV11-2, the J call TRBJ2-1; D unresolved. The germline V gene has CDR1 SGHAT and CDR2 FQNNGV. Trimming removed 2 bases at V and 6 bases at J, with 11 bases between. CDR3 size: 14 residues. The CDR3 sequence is CASSLFAELNEQFF. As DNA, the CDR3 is TGTGCCAGCAGCTTATTTGCAGAGCTCAATGAGCAGTTCTTC.

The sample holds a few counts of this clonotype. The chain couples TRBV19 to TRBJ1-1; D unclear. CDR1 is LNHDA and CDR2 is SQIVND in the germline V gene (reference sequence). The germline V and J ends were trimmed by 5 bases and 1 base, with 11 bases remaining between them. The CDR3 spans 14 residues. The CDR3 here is CASSDRESNTEAFF. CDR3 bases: TGTGCCAGTAGTGACCGGGAGTCGAACACTGAAGCTTTCTTT.

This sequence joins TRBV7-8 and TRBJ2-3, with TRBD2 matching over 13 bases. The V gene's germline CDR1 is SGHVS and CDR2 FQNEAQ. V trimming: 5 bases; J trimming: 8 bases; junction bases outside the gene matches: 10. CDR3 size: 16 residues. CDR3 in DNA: TGTGCCAGCAGCCCAATCGGGACTAGCGGGGTTGGTACGCAGTATTTT. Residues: CASSPIGTSGVGTQYF. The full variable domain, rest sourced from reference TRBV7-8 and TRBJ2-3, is GAGVSQSPRYKVAKRGQDVALRCDPISGHVSLFWYQQALGQGPEFLTYFQNEAQLDKSGLPSDRFFAERPEGSVSTLKIQRTQQEDSAVYLCASSPIGTSGVGTQYFGPGTRLTVL.

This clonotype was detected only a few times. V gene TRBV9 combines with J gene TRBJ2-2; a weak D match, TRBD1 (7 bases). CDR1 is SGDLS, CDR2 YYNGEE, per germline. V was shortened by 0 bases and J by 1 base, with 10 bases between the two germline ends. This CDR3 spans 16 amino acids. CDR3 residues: CASSVGRGLNTGELFF. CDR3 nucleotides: TGTGCCAGCAGCGTAGGGAGGGGGCTGAACACCGGGGAGCTGTTTTTT.